The 20 T cell receptor beta chains below come from one sample, sequenced in a study of human T cells and chemical hapten exposure. Described time point: patch test 3, about 24 weeks after DPC sensitization. The treatment denotes: therapeutic diphenylcyclopropenone sensitization with weekly scalp DPC. TCRdb re-called the RACE reads with MiXCR, one entry per CDR3 protein. This sample carries 82,000 or so distinct CDR3 sequences, 10% to 15% of them seen once, and the ten largest clones take approximately 5.2%. Sequenced here: whole blood, sampled in connection with sensitization to the hapten diphenylcyclopropenone (DPC). All receptors come from a woman in her fifties or sixties with alopecia areata. Some clones in this sample may be carry-over from other donors' samples.

As regards this clonotype: A much more abundant neighbour one base away suggests this may be a read error. This chain connects TRBV7-9 to TRBJ1-2, with D hard to call. The CDR3 contains 13 residues. From germline, CDR1 is SEHNR and CDR2 FQNEAQ (reference sequence). The CDR3 DNA sequence: TGTGCCAGCAGCTTAGACAGACTGTATGGCTACGCCTTC. Translation gives CASSLDRLYGYAF.

On this clonotype itself: One base away lies a much larger clone, so this may be a sequencing read error. The chain links TRBV4-2 to TRBJ2-7; D gene uncertain. This CDR3 contains 16 residues. The V gene's germline CDR1 is LGHNA and CDR2 YNFKEQ. CDR3 loop: CASSQESRSVAYERYF. The CDR3 nucleotides are TGTGCCAGCAGCCAAGAGTCCAGGTCGGTCGCCTACGAGCGGTACTTC.

This clonotype was detected ten times or more. The chain recombines TRBV11-2 with TRBJ2-7; 12 bases match TRBD2. With V trimmed by 0 bases and J by 2 bases, 8 bases remained unmatched. Germline CDR1 and CDR2: SGHAT and FQNNGV. CDR3 length equals 18 residues. Here the CDR3 reads CASSLDGLAGGPPYEQYF. DNA for the CDR3: TGTGCCAGCAGCTTAGATGGGCTAGCGGGAGGGCCTCCCTACGAGCAGTACTTC.

This clonotype was counted only a few times. This chain links TRBV5-3 with TRBJ2-1; 12 bases map to TRBD2. TRBV5-3 is assigned to the ORF class and has an uncertain function. The CDR3 sequence is 15 residues long. V was pared by 8 bases and J by 4 bases, with 7 bases of the junction left unmatched. In nucleotides, the CDR3 is TGTGCCAGGCTAAGACTAGCGGGAGAGTACAATGAGCAGTTCTTC. It is translated as CARLRLAGEYNEQFF.

This clonotype appeared a few times. The chain uses TRBV5-1 and TRBJ2-1, with D maybe TRBD1 (6 bases). This CDR3 comprises 13 residues. Trimming stripped 4 bases from V and 4 bases from J, with 9 bases between. The germline V gene encodes CDR1 SGHRS and CDR2 YFSETQ. The CDR3 region has the DNA TGCGCCAGCAGCGTGGACAGATACAATGAGCAGTTCTTC. Translated, it gives CASSVDRYNEQFF.

In its sample, this clonotype was seen many times. The V and J genes are TRBV9 and TRBJ2-1; D gene uncertain. Germline CDR1 is SGDLS and CDR2 is YYNGEE. The CDR3 sequence is 14 residues long. V lost 3 bases and J 1 base, leaving 8 bases between the germline ends. In DNA form, the CDR3 reads TGTGCCAGCAGCGCAAAACCGTCCTACAATGAGCAGTTCTTC. Its translation: CASSAKPSYNEQFF.

This clonotype came up a few times. The chain couples TRBV7-2 to TRBJ2-1; either TRBD1 or TRBD2 may fit D (6 bases each). V shed 5 bases and J shed 6 bases, with 20 bases lying between them. CDR1 is SGHTA, CDR2 FQGNSA, per germline. The CDR3 sequence is 16 residues long. The CDR3 protein is CASSPRIGGPSNEQFF. The CDR3 DNA is TGTGCCAGCAGCCCGAGGATCGGGGGCCCTTCCAATGAGCAGTTCTTC.

Only a few counts were recorded for this clonotype. The V call is TRBV25-1, the J call TRBJ1-1, with a tentative D call TRBD1 (6 bases). Germline V gene data show CDR1 as MGHDK and CDR2 as SYGVNS. V lost 1 base and J 4 bases, leaving 16 bases between the germline ends. The CDR3 length is 16 residues. As DNA, the CDR3 is TGTGCCAGCAGTGAATGGTCAGGGGAAATGAGCACTGAAGCTTTCTTT. Its translation is CASSEWSGEMSTEAFF.

Concerning this clonotype: A much larger clone differs from this one at a single base, so this may be a read error. The CDR3 DNA follows: TGCAGCGTTGCAGGGGCGACCTACGAGCAGTGCTTC. Amino acids: CSVAGATYEQCF. The chain combines TRBV29-1 with TRBJ2-7, with D maybe TRBD1 (6 bases). Germline CDR1 reads SQVTM; CDR2 reads ANQGSEA. This CDR3 region has 12 residues.

This chain uses TRBV11-2 with TRBJ1-6; D is undetermined. The ends were cut back, 5 bases at V and 8 bases at J, with 13 bases in the middle. CDR1 is SGHAT, CDR2 FQNNGV, per germline. The CDR3 runs to 14 residues. This CDR3 reads CASSKTTSDSPLHF. The CDR3 bases are TGTGCCAGCAGCAAGACAACATCCGATTCACCCCTCCACTTT.

This clonotype has a handful of counts. This chain uses TRBV7-3 with TRBJ2-2, with D perhaps matching TRBD2 (6 bases). CDR1 is SGHTA, CDR2 FQGTGA, per germline. Trimming took 3 bases from V and 6 from J, leaving 11 bases between them. The CDR3 length is 14 residues. CDR3 in amino acids: CASSFSGAAGELFF. In DNA form, the CDR3 reads TGTGCCAGCAGCTTCTCGGGAGCGGCCGGGGAGCTGTTTTTT.

This clonotype was observed many times. The chain combines TRBV5-1 with TRBJ1-2, with D unclear. The V end was cut by 0 bases, the J end by 0 bases, with 9 bases between. Germline lookup yields CDR1 SGHRS and CDR2 YFSETQ. The CDR3 totals 15 residues. CDR3 bases: TGCGCCAGCAGCTTGGCCGACGGAGCTAACTATGGCTACACCTTC. It yields the protein CASSLADGANYGYTF.

This clonotype was seen more than once but under ten times. The chain carries TRBV12-5 and TRBJ2-2, with TRBD2 matching over 10 bases. CDR1 and CDR2 from the germline V gene are LGHNT and FRNRAP. V trimming: 2 bases; J trimming: 2 bases; junction bases outside the gene matches: 5. The CDR3 runs 17 residues. CDR3 bases: TGTGCTAGTGGTTTGTTAGCGGGAGGCCCTAACACCGGGGAGCTGTTTTTT. The encoded protein is CASGLLAGGPNTGELFF.

This clonotype came up a few times. The chain employs TRBV7-9 and TRBJ2-3; D is possibly TRBD1 or TRBD2 (5 bases each). The V end was cut by 5 bases, the J end by 0 bases, with 15 bases between. Germline loops: CDR1 SEHNR, CDR2 FQNEAQ (reference sequence). The CDR3 has 16 amino acids. CDR3 sequence (DNA): TGTGCCAGCAGCCCCCGGGACCCTAGGAGCACAGATACGCAGTATTTT. This encodes CASSPRDPRSTDTQYF.

This clonotype was seen only a few times. The rearrangement joins TRBV2 to TRBJ2-1, with D unclear. The germline gives CDR1 SNHLY, CDR2 FYNNEI. The CDR3 is 11 amino acids. Trimming took 8 bases from V and 12 from J, leaving 14 bases between them. As DNA, the CDR3 is TGTGCCAGCGGATCGGGTAGCTCGCAGTTCTTC. It is translated as CASGSGSSQFF.

This clonotype appeared many times. The V gene is TRBV27, the J gene TRBJ2-2; D remains ambiguous. Trimming removed 6 bases at V and 2 bases at J, with 7 bases between. The CDR3 extends over 13 amino acids. CDR1 and CDR2 from the germline V gene are MNHEY and SMNVEV (reference sequence). Here the CDR3 reads CASRTVNTGELFF. CDR3 bases: TGTGCCAGCAGGACCGTCAACACCGGGGAGCTGTTTTTT.

This chain joins TRBV7-3 and TRBJ1-1, with D tentatively TRBD1 (6 bases). The CDR3 spans 13 residues. Germline assignment: CDR1 SGHTA and CDR2 FQGTGA. The germline V and J ends were trimmed by 8 bases and 0 bases, with 10 bases remaining between them. CDR3 DNA: TGTGCCAGCTGCAGGGGAATGAACACTGAAGCTTTCTTT. It codes for CASCRGMNTEAFF.

This clonotype was recorded many times. V gene TRBV2 combines with J gene TRBJ2-3; 9 positions match TRBD2. The germline CDR1 and CDR2 sequences are SNHLY and FYNNEI. The J segment lost 2 bases and the V segment lost 6 bases, leaving 3 bases of the junction unmatched. CDR3 length: 14 amino acids. CDR3: CASRRTSATDTQYF. CDR3 nucleotides: TGTGCCAGCAGAAGGACTAGCGCCACAGATACGCAGTATTTT.

This clonotype was seen a few times. The gene calls are TRBV5-8 and TRBJ2-7; TRBD2 agrees at 14 bases. The germline CDR1 and CDR2 sequences are SGHTS and YDEGEE. V lost 7 bases to trimming and J lost 6 bases; unmatched junction nucleotides: 6. This CDR3 is built from 14 residues. The CDR3 coding sequence is TGTGCCAGCTTCCGACTAGCGGGAGGGCCCGAGCAGTACTTC. This translates into CASFRLAGGPEQYF.

There are many counts of this clonotype. The rearrangement links TRBV19 to TRBJ2-1; TRBD2 is a possible D gene (5 bases). The germline gives CDR1 LNHDA, CDR2 SQIVND (reference sequence). The CDR3 totals 14 residues. Trimming pared 5 bases from V and 9 bases from J, leaving 17 bases between. For the CDR3, the DNA is TGTGCCAGTAGTTTAGGCCTAGCCTTCGTTGAGCAGTTCTTC. It yields the protein CASSLGLAFVEQFF.